There are a few counts of the clone carrying this T cell receptor (beta chain). The antigen is unknown. Stated treatment: oral pan-JAK inhibitor, 5-10 mg twice daily. Reverse transcription of extracted RNA yielded cDNA, which provided the sequencing template. The data were produced by immunoSEQ multiplex PCR, yet TCRdb's version contains in-frame clones alone and is incomplete. Of 100,000 to 150,000 clones listed, roughly 57% are singletons. The sample is drawn from a study of CD8+ T cells in alopecia areata. The overall study: The study gave tofacitinib for 6 to 18 months, then 6 months off drug. Overall study results and limits: A single nonresponder leaves the baseline CD8+ expansion link to response uncertain. Shared TCR sequences were less clear between patients than in mice, possibly partly from HLA diversity.

The CDR3 covers 13 residues. The V gene's germline CDR1 is SQVTM and CDR2 ANQGSEA. This rearrangement joins TRBV29-1 to TRBJ2-5; tentative D call: TRBD1 (6 bases). Near its end, the DNA agrees better with TRBJ2-7, so the J call may be wrong. The sequenced sample was CD4+ T cells sorted from blood, obtained at week 4, from a patient treated with tofacitinib. The sequence came from a human donor with alopecia areata. The CDR3 DNA follows: TGCAGCGTTGAGTTACAGGGTACCTACGAGCAGTACTTC. It yields the protein CSVELQGTYEQYF.